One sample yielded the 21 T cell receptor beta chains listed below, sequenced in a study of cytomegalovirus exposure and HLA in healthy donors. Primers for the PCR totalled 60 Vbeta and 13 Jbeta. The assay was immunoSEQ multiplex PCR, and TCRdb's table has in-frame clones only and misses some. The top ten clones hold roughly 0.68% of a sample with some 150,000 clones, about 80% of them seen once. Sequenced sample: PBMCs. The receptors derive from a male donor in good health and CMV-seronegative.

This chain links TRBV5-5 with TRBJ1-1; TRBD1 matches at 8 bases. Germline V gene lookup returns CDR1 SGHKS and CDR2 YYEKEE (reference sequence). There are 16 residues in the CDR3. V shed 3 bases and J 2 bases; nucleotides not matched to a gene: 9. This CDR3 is CASSWGGDRFNTEAFF. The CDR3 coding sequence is TGTGCCAGCAGCTGGGGCGGGGACAGGTTCAACACTGAAGCTTTCTTT.

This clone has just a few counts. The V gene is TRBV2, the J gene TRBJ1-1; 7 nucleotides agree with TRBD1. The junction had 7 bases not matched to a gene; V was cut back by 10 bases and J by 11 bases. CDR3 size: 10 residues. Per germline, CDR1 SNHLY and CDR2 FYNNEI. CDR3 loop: CAIQGVSAFF. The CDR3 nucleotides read TGTGCCATCCAGGGGGTTTCGGCTTTCTTT. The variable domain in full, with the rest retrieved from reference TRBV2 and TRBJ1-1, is EPEVTQTPSHQVTQMGQEVILRCVPISNHLYFYWYRQILGQKVEFLVSFYNNEISEKSEIFDDQFSVERPDGSNFTLKIRSTKLEDSAMYFCAIQGVSAFFGQGTRLTVV.

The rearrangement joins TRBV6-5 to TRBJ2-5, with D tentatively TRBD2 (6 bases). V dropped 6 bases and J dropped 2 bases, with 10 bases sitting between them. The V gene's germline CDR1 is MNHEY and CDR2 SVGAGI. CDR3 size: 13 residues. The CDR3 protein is CASRRDLQETQYF. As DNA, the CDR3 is TGTGCCAGCAGGCGGGACTTACAAGAGACCCAGTACTTC.

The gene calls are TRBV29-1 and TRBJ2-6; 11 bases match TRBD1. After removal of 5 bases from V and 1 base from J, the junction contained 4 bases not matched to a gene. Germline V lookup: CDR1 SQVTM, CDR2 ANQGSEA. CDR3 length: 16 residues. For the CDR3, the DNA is TGCAGCGTTCCGGGACAGGGGGTATCTGGGGCCAACGTCCTGACTTTC. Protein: CSVPGQGVSGANVLTF. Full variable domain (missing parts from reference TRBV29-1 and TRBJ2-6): SAVISQKPSRDICQRGTSLTIQCQVDSQVTMMFWYRQQPGQSLTLIATANQGSEATYESGFVIDKFPISRPNLTFSTLTVSNMSPEDSSIYLCSVPGQGVSGANVLTFGAGSRLTVL.

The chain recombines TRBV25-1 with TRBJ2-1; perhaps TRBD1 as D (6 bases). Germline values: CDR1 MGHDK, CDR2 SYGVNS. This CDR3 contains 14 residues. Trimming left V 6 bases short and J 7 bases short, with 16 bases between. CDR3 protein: CASREAGVGNEQFF. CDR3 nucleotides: TGTGCCAGCAGAGAGGCAGGGGTTGGGAATGAGCAGTTCTTC.

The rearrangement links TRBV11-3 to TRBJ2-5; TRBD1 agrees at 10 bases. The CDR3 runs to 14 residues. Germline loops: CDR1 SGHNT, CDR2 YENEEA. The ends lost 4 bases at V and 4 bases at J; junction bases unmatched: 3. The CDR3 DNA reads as TGTGCCAGCAGCTCGGGACAGGGGCCAGAGACCCAGTACTTC. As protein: CASSSGQGPETQYF.

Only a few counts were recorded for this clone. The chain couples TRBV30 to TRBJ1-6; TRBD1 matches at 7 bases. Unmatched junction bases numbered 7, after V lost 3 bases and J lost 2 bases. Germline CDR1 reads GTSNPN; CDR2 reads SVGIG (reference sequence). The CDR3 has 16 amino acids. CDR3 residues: CAWRPTGVAYNSPLHF. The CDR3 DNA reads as TGTGCCTGGAGGCCAACAGGGGTCGCCTATAATTCACCCCTCCACTTT.

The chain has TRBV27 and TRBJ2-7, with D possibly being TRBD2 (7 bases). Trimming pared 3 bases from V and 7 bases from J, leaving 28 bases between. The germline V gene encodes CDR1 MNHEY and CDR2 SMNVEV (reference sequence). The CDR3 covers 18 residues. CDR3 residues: CASSFQLIGPLQGGEQYF. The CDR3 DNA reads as TGTGCCAGCAGTTTCCAACTTATCGGGCCCTTACAGGGAGGGGAGCAGTACTTC.

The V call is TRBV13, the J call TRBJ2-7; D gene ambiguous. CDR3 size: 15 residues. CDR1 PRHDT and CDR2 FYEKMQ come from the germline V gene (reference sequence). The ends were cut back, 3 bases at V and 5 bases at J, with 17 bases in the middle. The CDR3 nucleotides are TGTGCCAGCAGCTTCAGAAAAACCACAGAAAACGAGCAGTACTTC. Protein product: CASSFRKTTENEQYF. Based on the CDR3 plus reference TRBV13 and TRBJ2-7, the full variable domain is AAGVIQSPRHLIKEKRETATLKCYPIPRHDTVYWYQQGPGQDPQFLISFYEKMQSDKGSIPDRFSAQQFSDYHSELNMSSLELGDSALYFCASSFRKTTENEQYFGPGTRLTVT.

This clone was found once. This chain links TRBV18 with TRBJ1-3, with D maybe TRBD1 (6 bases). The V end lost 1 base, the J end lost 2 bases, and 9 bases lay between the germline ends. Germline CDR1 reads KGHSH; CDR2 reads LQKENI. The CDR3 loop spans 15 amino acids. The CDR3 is CASSPLGQPGNTIYF. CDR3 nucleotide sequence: TGTGCCAGCTCACCACTCGGACAGCCTGGAAACACCATATATTTT. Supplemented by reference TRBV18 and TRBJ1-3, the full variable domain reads NAGVMQNPRHLVRRRGQEARLRCSPMKGHSHVYWYRQLPEEGLKFMVYLQKENIIDESGMPKERFSAEFPKEGPSILRIQQVVRGDSAAYFCASSPLGQPGNTIYFGEGSWLTVV.

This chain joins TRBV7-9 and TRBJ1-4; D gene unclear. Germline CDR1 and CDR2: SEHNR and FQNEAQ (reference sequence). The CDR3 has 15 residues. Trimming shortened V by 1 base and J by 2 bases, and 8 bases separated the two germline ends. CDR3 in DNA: TGTGCCAGCAGCTTAGGAGGCCGGACTAATGAAAAACTGTTTTTT. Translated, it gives CASSLGGRTNEKLFF.

The CDR3 coding sequence is TGTGCCATCAGTGTGAAAGGGGACTATGGCTACACCTTC. As protein: CAISVKGDYGYTF. The rearrangement joins TRBV10-3 to TRBJ1-2, with TRBD1 as a possible D gene (5 bases). V shed 4 bases and J shed 3 bases, with 9 bases lying between them. Germline CDR1 ENHRY, CDR2 SYGVKD. The CDR3 spans 13 residues.

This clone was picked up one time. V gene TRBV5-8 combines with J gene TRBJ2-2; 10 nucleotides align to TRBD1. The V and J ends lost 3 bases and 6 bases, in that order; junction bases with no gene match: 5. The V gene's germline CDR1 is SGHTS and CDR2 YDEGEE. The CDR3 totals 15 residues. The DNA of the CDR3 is TGTGCCAGCAGCTGGGACAGGGGCGAGTCCGGGGAGCTGTTTTTT. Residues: CASSWDRGESGELFF.

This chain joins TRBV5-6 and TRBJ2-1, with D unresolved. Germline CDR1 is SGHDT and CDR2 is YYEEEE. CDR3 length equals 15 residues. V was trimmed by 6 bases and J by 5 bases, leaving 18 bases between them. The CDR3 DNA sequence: TGTGCCAGCACTCGGCTAGGCATTGTCGACAATGAGCAGTTCTTC. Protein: CASTRLGIVDNEQFF.

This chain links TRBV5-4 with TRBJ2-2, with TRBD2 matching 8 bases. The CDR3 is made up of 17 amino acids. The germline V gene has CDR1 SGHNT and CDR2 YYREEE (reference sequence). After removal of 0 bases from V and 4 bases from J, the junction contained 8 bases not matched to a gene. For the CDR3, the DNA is TGTGCCAGCAGCTTGGAGGTCGCGGGGGGACTCACCGGGGAGCTGTTTTTT. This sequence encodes CASSLEVAGGLTGELFF.

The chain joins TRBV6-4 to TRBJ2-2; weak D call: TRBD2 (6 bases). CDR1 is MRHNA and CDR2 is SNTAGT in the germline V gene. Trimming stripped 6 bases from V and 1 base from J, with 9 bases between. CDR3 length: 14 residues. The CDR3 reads CASRKEGNTGELFF. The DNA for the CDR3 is TGTGCCAGCAGGAAGGAGGGGAACACCGGGGAGCTGTTTTTT.

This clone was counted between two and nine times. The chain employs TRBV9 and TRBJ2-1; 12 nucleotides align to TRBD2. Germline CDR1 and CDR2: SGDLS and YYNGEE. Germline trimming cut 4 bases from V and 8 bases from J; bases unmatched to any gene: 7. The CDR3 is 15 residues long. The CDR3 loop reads CASSPRLAGVYEQFF. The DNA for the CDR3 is TGTGCCAGCAGCCCCCGACTAGCGGGGGTCTATGAGCAGTTCTTC. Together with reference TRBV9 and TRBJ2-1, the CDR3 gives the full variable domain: DSGVTQTPKHLITATGQRVTLRCSPRSGDLSVYWYQQSLDQGLQFLIQYYNGEERAKGNILERFSAQQFPDLHSELNLSSLELGDSALYFCASSPRLAGVYEQFFGPGTRLTVL.

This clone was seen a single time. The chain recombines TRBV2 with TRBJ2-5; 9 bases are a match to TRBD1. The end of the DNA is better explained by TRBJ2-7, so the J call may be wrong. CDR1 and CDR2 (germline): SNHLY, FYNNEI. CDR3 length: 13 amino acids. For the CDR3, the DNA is TGTGCCAGCAGTGGGGACAGGGTAAGCGAGCAGTACTTC. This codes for CASSGDRVSEQYF.

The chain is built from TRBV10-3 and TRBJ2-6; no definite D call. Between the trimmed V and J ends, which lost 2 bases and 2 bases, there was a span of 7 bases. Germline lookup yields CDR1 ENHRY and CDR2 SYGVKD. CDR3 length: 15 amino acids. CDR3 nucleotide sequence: TGTGCCATCAGTGAGCTAGGAACTGGGGCCAACGTCCTGACTTTC. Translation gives CAISELGTGANVLTF.

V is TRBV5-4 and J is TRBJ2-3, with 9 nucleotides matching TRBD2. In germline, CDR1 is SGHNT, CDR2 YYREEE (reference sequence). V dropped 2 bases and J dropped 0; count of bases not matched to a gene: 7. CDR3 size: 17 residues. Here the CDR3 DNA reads TGTGCCAGCAGCTTTTATCTAGCGGGGCTTAGCACAGATACGCAGTATTTT. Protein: CASSFYLAGLSTDTQYF.

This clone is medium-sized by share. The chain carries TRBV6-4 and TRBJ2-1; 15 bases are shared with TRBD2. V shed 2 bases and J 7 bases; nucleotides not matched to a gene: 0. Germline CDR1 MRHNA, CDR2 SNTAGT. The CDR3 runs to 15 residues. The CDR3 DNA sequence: TGTGCCAGCAGTGACGGGACTAGCGGGGGGAATGAGCAGTTCTTC. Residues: CASSDGTSGGNEQFF.